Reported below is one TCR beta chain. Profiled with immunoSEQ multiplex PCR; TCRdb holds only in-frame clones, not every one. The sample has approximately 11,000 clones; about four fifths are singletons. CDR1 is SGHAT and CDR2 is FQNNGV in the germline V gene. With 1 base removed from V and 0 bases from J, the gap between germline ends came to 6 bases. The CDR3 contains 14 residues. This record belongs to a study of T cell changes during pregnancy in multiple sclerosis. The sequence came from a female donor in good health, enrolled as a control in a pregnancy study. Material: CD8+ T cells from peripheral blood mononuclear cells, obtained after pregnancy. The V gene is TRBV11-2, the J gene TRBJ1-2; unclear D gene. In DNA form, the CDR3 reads TGTGCCAGCAGCTTAGCCCCGGCTAACTATGGCTACACCTTC. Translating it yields CASSLAPANYGYTF. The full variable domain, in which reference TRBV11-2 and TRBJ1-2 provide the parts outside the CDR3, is EAGVAQSPRYKIIEKRQSVAFWCNPISGHATLYWYQQILGQGPKLLIQFQNNGVVDDSQLPKDRFSAERLKGVDSTLKIQPAKLEDSAVYLCASSLAPANYGYTFGSGTRLTVV.